This entry lists 19 T cell receptor beta chains sequenced from one sample in a study of T-cell memory formation after mild COVID-19. TCRdb independently ran MiXCR on the 5' RACE reads; one entry per CDR3 protein. The sample holds 200,000 to 300,000 distinct CDR3 sequences, approximately 10% seen once. The material sequenced was PBMCs or a T cell subset sorted from them (not recorded which). The receptors were sampled from a man between 18 and 29 years old who had mild COVID-19 (a few samples of this study predate the infection). Cell type and time point are not known.

The CDR3 sequence: CASEQTPYNEQFF. CDR3 in DNA: TGTGCCAGCGAACAGACACCTTACAATGAGCAGTTCTTC. The rearrangement joins TRBV3-1 to TRBJ2-1; D is unclear. Per germline, CDR1 LGHDT and CDR2 YNNKEL (reference sequence). The CDR3 is 13 amino acids. Trimming removed 8 bases from V and 4 bases from J, with 12 bases in between.

This clonotype was counted many times. V gene TRBV7-2 combines with J gene TRBJ2-7; perhaps TRBD2 as D (6 bases). V was clipped by 5 bases and J by 5 bases, with 19 bases between them. Germline CDR1 SGHTA, CDR2 FQGNSA. This CDR3 comprises 15 residues. The CDR3 sequence is CASSPLPGGTDEQYF. The CDR3 DNA reads as TGTGCCAGCAGCCCTTTACCCGGCGGGACCGACGAGCAGTACTTC.

In this sample, this clonotype turned up many times. The chain couples TRBV19 to TRBJ1-2, with D maybe TRBD1 (5 bases). From germline, CDR1 is LNHDA and CDR2 SQIVND (reference sequence). The CDR3 spans 13 residues. Trimming took 3 bases from V and 6 from J, leaving 11 bases between them. This CDR3 reads CASSIWQQDGYTF. In DNA form, the CDR3 reads TGTGCCAGTAGTATTTGGCAACAGGATGGCTACACCTTC. Full variable domain (remainder filled in from reference TRBV19 and TRBJ1-2): DGGITQSPKYLFRKEGQNVTLSCEQNLNHDAMYWYRQDPGQGLRLIYYSQIVNDFQKGDIAEGYSVSREKKESFPLTVTSAQKNPTAFYLCASSIWQQDGYTFGSGTRLTVV.

The rearrangement uses TRBV5-1 and TRBJ2-7, with D perhaps TRBD1 (6 bases). Trimming took 3 bases from V and 2 from J, leaving 15 bases between them. The CDR3 is 15 amino acids. Germline V gene sequence: CDR1 SGHRS, CDR2 YFSETQ. The DNA for the CDR3 is TGCGCCAGCAGCTCCACTACAGGGTTCACCTACGAGCAGTACTTC. Translating gives CASSSTTGFTYEQYF. Full variable domain (rest looked up from reference TRBV5-1 and TRBJ2-7): KAGVTQTPRYLIKTRGQQVTLSCSPISGHRSVSWYQQTPGQGLQFLFEYFSETQRNKGNFPGRFSGRQFSNSRSEMNVSTLELGDSALYLCASSSTTGFTYEQYFGPGTRLTVT.

The chain links TRBV6-1 to TRBJ2-3; 9 nucleotides agree with TRBD2. V lost 4 bases to trimming and J lost 8 bases; unmatched junction nucleotides: 4. This CDR3 is built from 13 residues. CDR1 MNHNS and CDR2 SASEGT come from the germline V gene. The CDR3 protein is CASSGTSVITQYF. The CDR3 coding sequence is TGTGCCAGCAGTGGGACTAGCGTCATTACGCAGTATTTT.

There are a few counts of this clonotype. V and J are TRBV3-1 and TRBJ2-7; D is unresolved. The germline V gene encodes CDR1 LGHDT and CDR2 YNNKEL (reference sequence). The CDR3 has 13 amino acids. The V and J ends lost 4 bases and 0 bases respectively, with 7 bases between them. Here the CDR3 DNA reads TGTGCCAGCAGCCTGTCGACCTCCTACGAGCAGTACTTC. Translation: CASSLSTSYEQYF.

This clonotype was observed many times. V usage is TRBV5-6 and J usage is TRBJ2-5; no clear D. Germline V gene sequence: CDR1 SGHDT, CDR2 YYEEEE. The CDR3 length is 13 residues. With 1 base removed from V and 2 bases from J, the gap between germline ends came to 6 bases. CDR3 nucleotides: TGTGCCAGCAGCTTGTCCGGGCAAGAGACCCAGTACTTC. Translation gives CASSLSGQETQYF.

This clonotype was counted many times. The V call is TRBV5-1, the J call TRBJ2-5, with 12 nucleotides matching TRBD2. Trimming took 4 bases from V and 7 from J; bases not matched to a gene: 5. The germline V gene encodes CDR1 SGHRS and CDR2 YFSETQ. CDR3 length: 14 amino acids. The CDR3 loop is CASSASGGAGTQYF. DNA of the CDR3: TGCGCCAGCAGCGCTAGCGGGGGGGCTGGGACCCAGTACTTC.

This clonotype was recorded a few times. A read error may explain this, as a much larger clone is one base away. The rearrangement links TRBV5-1 to TRBJ2-3, with 7 nucleotides matching TRBD2. J lost 4 bases, V lost 4 bases, and 6 bases had no gene match. Germline CDR1 and CDR2: SGHRS and YFSETQ. This CDR3 is 14 amino acids long. As DNA, the CDR3 is TGCGCCAGCAGCAGGGGAGCGGGGCCAGATACGCAGTATTTT. Its protein is CASSRGAGPDTQYF.

The sample holds a few counts of this clonotype. The chain employs TRBV6-6 and TRBJ2-4; D is unresolved. Germline assignment: CDR1 MNHNY and CDR2 SVGAGI (reference sequence). This CDR3 spans 15 amino acids. V dropped 0 bases and J dropped 0 bases, with 6 bases sitting between them. DNA for the CDR3: TGTGCCAGCAGTTACTCAGGTCTAGCCAAAAACATTCAGTACTTC. It codes for CASSYSGLAKNIQYF.

This clonotype appeared a few times. The rearrangement uses TRBV7-2 and TRBJ2-4; TRBD1 aligns across 10 bases. Germline V gene data show CDR1 as SGHTA and CDR2 as FQGNSA. J was trimmed by 6 bases and V by 4 bases; bases with no gene match: 6. The CDR3 loop spans 15 amino acids. The CDR3 DNA sequence: TGTGCCAGCAGCTGGGCGGGACAGGGGTTAAACATTCAGTACTTC. Protein: CASSWAGQGLNIQYF.

The V and J genes are TRBV12-3 or TRBV12-4 and TRBJ2-1; the match to TRBD2 covers 8 bases. The CDR3 is made up of 14 amino acids. After removal of 5 bases from V and 8 bases from J, the junction contained 8 bases not matched to a gene. The CDR3 reads CASSPGTRGDEQFF. The CDR3 coding sequence is TGTGCCAGCAGTCCCGGGACTAGGGGAGATGAGCAGTTCTTC.

The V gene is TRBV7-9, the J gene TRBJ2-5; D gene unclear. CDR3 length equals 12 residues. Germline values: CDR1 SEHNR, CDR2 FQNEAQ (reference sequence). Trimming pared 5 bases from V and 5 bases from J, leaving 9 bases between. The chain's CDR3 is CASSPEVETQYF. The CDR3, as DNA: TGTGCCAGCAGCCCCGAGGTGGAGACCCAGTACTTC.

This chain connects TRBV10-1 to TRBJ2-5; perhaps TRBD2 as D (5 bases). The CDR3 sequence is 13 residues long. Trimming pared 0 bases from V and 13 bases from J, leaving 15 bases between. Germline V lookup: CDR1 WNHNN, CDR2 SYGVQD (reference sequence). CDR3 protein: CASSESGNGLSYF. DNA for the CDR3: TGCGCCAGCAGTGAGTCGGGTAACGGACTTTCGTACTTC.

This clonotype was seen a handful of times. The V gene is TRBV5-1, the J gene TRBJ2-2; possible D gene TRBD1, 6 bases. V was trimmed by 0 bases and J by 7 bases, leaving 10 bases between them. The length of the CDR3 is 14 residues. Germline CDR1 SGHRS, CDR2 YFSETQ. As DNA, the CDR3 is TGCGCCAGCAGCTTGGCACAGGGTTACGGGGAGCTGTTTTTT. Translated: CASSLAQGYGELFF.

The chain is built from TRBV27 and TRBJ1-6; tentatively, D is TRBD1 (5 bases). V lost 3 bases and J 4 bases, leaving 7 bases between the germline ends. The CDR3 extends over 14 amino acids. Germline-derived CDR1 and CDR2 are MNHEY and SMNVEV (reference sequence). The CDR3 is CASSFGGYNSPLHF. Here the CDR3 DNA reads TGTGCCAGCAGTTTTGGGGGTTATAATTCACCCCTCCACTTT.

This clonotype was counted a few times. The rearrangement uses TRBV9 and TRBJ1-4; maybe TRBD1 (6 bases). Germline CDR1 is SGDLS and CDR2 is YYNGEE. The CDR3 is 14 amino acids. V shed 3 bases and J shed 0 bases, with 6 bases lying between them. The CDR3 reads CASSGTATNEKLFF. For the CDR3, the DNA is TGTGCCAGCAGCGGGACAGCAACTAATGAAAAACTGTTTTTT.

This clonotype has just a few counts. J is TRBJ1-6 and V is TRBV4-3; D not certain. V dropped 2 bases and J dropped 7 bases, with 3 bases sitting between them. The germline CDR1 and CDR2 sequences are LGHNA and YSLEER. This CDR3 has 12 residues. The CDR3, as DNA: TGCGCCAGCAGCCAATCGAATTCACCCCTCCACTTT. Translation: CASSQSNSPLHF.

This clonotype was counted only a few times. The chain combines TRBV27 with TRBJ1-2, with unresolved D. The germline V and J ends were trimmed by 5 bases and 2 bases, with 12 bases remaining between them. Germline CDR1 MNHEY, CDR2 SMNVEV (reference sequence). This CDR3 has 14 amino acids. The CDR3 region is CASSDARGNYGYTF. In nucleotides, the CDR3 is TGTGCCAGCAGTGACGCGCGTGGAAACTATGGCTACACCTTC.